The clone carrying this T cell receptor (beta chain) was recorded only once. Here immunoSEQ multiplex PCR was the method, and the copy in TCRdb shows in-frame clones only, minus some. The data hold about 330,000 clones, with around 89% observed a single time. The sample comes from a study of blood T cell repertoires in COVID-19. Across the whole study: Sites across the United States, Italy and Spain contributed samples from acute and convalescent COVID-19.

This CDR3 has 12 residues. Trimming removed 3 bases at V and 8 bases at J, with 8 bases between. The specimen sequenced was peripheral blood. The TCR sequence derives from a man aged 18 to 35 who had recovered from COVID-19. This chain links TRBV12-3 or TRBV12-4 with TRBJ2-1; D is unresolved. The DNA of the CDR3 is TGTGCCAGCAGTTTTTCGGTGTATGAGCAGTTCTTC. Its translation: CASSFSVYEQFF.